A selection of T cell receptor beta chains follows, all from one sample in a study of control samples from healthy donors and cancer patients. The table came from immunoSEQ multiplex PCR; TCRdb's copy has only in-frame clones and leaves some out. Counted here are about 54,000 clones, approximately 96% occurring once; the ten biggest clones make up about 1.9%. Sequenced sample: blood. These receptors originate from a woman in her twenties or thirties in good health. The CDR3 runs from the conserved cysteine through the conserved F or W. The order of the fields is D gene, V gene, J gene, clone size, CDR3 protein, CDR3 DNA. The D gene is left open where the match is weak. Clone size, where shown, is once, few, many, or a class for clones that have expanded.

.	TRBV6-5	TRBJ2-1	once	CASSNRVNEQFF	TGTGCCAGCAGTAACAGGGTGAATGAGCAGTTCTTC
.	TRBV27	TRBJ1-5	.	CASSLGMGNQPQHF	TGTGCCAGCAGTTTAGGTATGGGCAATCAGCCCCAGCATTTT
.	TRBV25-1	TRBJ1-1	.	CASSEFWGSGAFF	TGTGCCAGCAGTGAATTCTGGGGCTCTGGAGCTTTCTTT
TRBD2	TRBV23-1	TRBJ2-2	once	CASSQLAGTNTGELFF	TGCGCCAGCAGTCAGCTAGCGGGGACTAACACCGGGGAGCTGTTTTTT
TRBD2	TRBV3-1/TRBV3-2	TRBJ2-1	once	CASRPGLAGVSLYNEQFF	TGTGCCAGCAGGCCCGGACTAGCGGGAGTGTCCCTCTACAATGAGCAGTTCTTC
TRBD2	TRBV7-8	TRBJ2-4	.	CASSLYRGGDIQYF	TGTGCCAGCAGCTTATACCGGGGGGGAGACATTCAGTACTTC
.	TRBV6-6	TRBJ1-1	few	CASSSANRNTEAFF	TGTGCCAGCAGTTCGGCCAACAGGAACACTGAAGCTTTCTTT
TRBD2	TRBV24-1	TRBJ2-4	.	CATSDRTSGRRYF	TGTGCCACCAGTGATCGGACTAGCGGGAGACGGTACTTC
TRBD1	TRBV13	TRBJ2-7	.	CASSSISQGVREQYF	TGTGCCAGCAGCTCTATATCCCAGGGGGTACGAGAGCAGTACTTC
.	TRBV11-2	TRBJ2-3	.	CASSLGRSTDTQYF	TGTGCCAGCAGCTTAGGGCGCAGCACAGATACGCAGTATTTT
TRBD2	TRBV11-2	TRBJ2-2	once	CASSDGTSGNPNTGELFF	TGTGCCAGCAGCGATGGGACTAGCGGGAACCCAAACACCGGGGAGCTGTTTTTT
.	TRBV21-1	TRBJ2-5	few	CASSKGVAGDLETQYF	TGTGCCAGCAGCAAAGGAGTAGCGGGAGATTTGGAGACCCAGTACTTC
TRBD2	TRBV5-6	TRBJ2-5	.	CASSLGLAGGLETQYF	TGTGCCAGCAGCTTGGGACTAGCGGGAGGGTTAGAGACCCAGTACTTC
.	TRBV10-3	TRBJ2-7	.	CAASPLPSYEQYF	TGTGCCGCCTCCCCTCTTCCGTCATACGAGCAGTACTTC
TRBD1	TRBV3-1/TRBV3-2	TRBJ2-1	.	CASSPGTGGEFF	TGTGCCAGCAGCCCCGGGACAGGGGGCGAGTTCTTC
.	TRBV27	TRBJ2-1	.	CASSLWAPHVKQFF	TGTGCCAGCAGTTTATGGGCACCCCACGTGAAGCAGTTCTTC
.	TRBV5-6	TRBJ2-5	.	CASSLSGWAGESQETQYF	TGTGCCAGCAGCTTGAGTGGTTGGGCAGGGGAATCACAAGAGACCCAGTACTTC
.	TRBV15	TRBJ2-1	.	CATSGRVGLNEQFF	TGTGCCACCAGCGGCAGGGTAGGTCTCAATGAGCAGTTCTTC
.	TRBV7-2	TRBJ1-4	.	CASSLNLHSTNEKLFF	TGTGCCAGCAGCCTAAACCTACACTCAACTAATGAAAAACTGTTTTTT
.	TRBV21-1	TRBJ1-5	.	CASSKGMRAYSNQPQHF	TGTGCCAGCAGCAAAGGTATGAGGGCTTATAGCAATCAGCCCCAGCATTTT
.	TRBV9	TRBJ2-7	.	CASSVDAGSPIHEQYF	TGTGCCAGCAGCGTAGATGCGGGCTCCCCGATCCACGAGCAGTACTTC
TRBD1	TRBV6-6	TRBJ1-2	.	CASSSPGQGELGYTF	TGTGCCAGCAGCTCTCCGGGACAGGGGGAGCTGGGCTACACCTTC
TRBD1	TRBV28	TRBJ1-1	once	CASSFPAGTGGWGTEAFF	TGTGCCAGCAGTTTTCCCGCCGGGACAGGGGGATGGGGTACTGAAGCTTTCTTT
.	TRBV5-6	TRBJ2-7	.	CASSLRTVGGEQYF	TGTGCCAGCAGCTTGAGGACGGTGGGCGGCGAGCAGTACTTC
.	TRBV6-4	TRBJ2-2	.	CASSSLGGGELFF	TGTGCCAGCAGTTCCCTCGGGGGCGGGGAGCTGTTTTTT
TRBD2	TRBV4-1	TRBJ2-1	.	CASSQASGRIEQFF	TGCGCCAGCAGCCAAGCTAGCGGGAGAATCGAGCAGTTCTTC
.	TRBV18	TRBJ1-5	.	CASSPPDSPSNQPQHF	TGTGCCAGCTCACCACCGGACAGTCCTAGCAATCAGCCCCAGCATTTT
.	TRBV28	TRBJ2-5	.	CASSPRMQETQYF	TGTGCCAGCAGCCCACGGATGCAAGAGACCCAGTACTTC
TRBD1	TRBV15	TRBJ2-5	.	CATSVGQGATETQYF	TGTGCCACCAGCGTGGGACAGGGGGCTACGGAGACCCAGTACTTC
TRBD2	TRBV19	TRBJ2-4	.	CASSGGGYGIQYF	TGTGCCAGTTCTGGGGGGGGATATGGCATTCAGTACTTC
TRBD1	TRBV6-5	TRBJ2-5	.	CASSRGQGSQETQYF	TGTGCCAGCAGTAGAGGACAGGGATCCCAAGAGACCCAGTACTTC
TRBD1	TRBV3-1/TRBV3-2	TRBJ2-5	.	CASSQDEGASEETQYF	TGTGCCAGCAGCCAAGATGAGGGGGCCAGCGAAGAGACCCAGTACTTC
TRBD2	TRBV19	TRBJ2-6	.	CASSRGPGLAEGRPGANVLTF	TGTGCCAGTAGTAGGGGCCCAGGACTAGCGGAGGGAAGGCCTGGGGCCAACGTCCTGACTTTC
.	TRBV28	TRBJ1-2	.	CASNDRSLGYTF	TGTGCCAGCAACGACCGATCCTTAGGCTACACCTTC
.	TRBV9	TRBJ2-5	.	CASSVGLGGFQETQYF	TGTGCCAGCAGCGTAGGTTTAGGGGGTTTCCAAGAGACCCAGTACTTC
.	TRBV10-3	TRBJ2-7	once	CASFDLDSSYEQYF	TGTGCCAGTTTCGACCTGGACAGTTCCTACGAGCAGTACTTC
TRBD1	TRBV28	TRBJ2-2	once	CASSLIDRAGELFF	TGTGCCAGCAGCCTAATCGACAGGGCTGGGGAGCTGTTTTTT
TRBD1	TRBV12-3/TRBV12-4	TRBJ1-2	.	CATNPGQGHGYTF	TGTGCCACGAATCCCGGACAGGGGCATGGCTACACCTTC
TRBD2	TRBV19	TRBJ2-3	.	CASSPHSGRGTDTQYF	TGTGCCAGTAGTCCTCATAGCGGGAGGGGCACAGATACGCAGTATTTT
.	TRBV11-2	TRBJ1-2	.	CASSPDAAGPYGYTF	TGTGCCAGCAGCCCGGATGCGGCAGGTCCGTATGGCTACACCTTC